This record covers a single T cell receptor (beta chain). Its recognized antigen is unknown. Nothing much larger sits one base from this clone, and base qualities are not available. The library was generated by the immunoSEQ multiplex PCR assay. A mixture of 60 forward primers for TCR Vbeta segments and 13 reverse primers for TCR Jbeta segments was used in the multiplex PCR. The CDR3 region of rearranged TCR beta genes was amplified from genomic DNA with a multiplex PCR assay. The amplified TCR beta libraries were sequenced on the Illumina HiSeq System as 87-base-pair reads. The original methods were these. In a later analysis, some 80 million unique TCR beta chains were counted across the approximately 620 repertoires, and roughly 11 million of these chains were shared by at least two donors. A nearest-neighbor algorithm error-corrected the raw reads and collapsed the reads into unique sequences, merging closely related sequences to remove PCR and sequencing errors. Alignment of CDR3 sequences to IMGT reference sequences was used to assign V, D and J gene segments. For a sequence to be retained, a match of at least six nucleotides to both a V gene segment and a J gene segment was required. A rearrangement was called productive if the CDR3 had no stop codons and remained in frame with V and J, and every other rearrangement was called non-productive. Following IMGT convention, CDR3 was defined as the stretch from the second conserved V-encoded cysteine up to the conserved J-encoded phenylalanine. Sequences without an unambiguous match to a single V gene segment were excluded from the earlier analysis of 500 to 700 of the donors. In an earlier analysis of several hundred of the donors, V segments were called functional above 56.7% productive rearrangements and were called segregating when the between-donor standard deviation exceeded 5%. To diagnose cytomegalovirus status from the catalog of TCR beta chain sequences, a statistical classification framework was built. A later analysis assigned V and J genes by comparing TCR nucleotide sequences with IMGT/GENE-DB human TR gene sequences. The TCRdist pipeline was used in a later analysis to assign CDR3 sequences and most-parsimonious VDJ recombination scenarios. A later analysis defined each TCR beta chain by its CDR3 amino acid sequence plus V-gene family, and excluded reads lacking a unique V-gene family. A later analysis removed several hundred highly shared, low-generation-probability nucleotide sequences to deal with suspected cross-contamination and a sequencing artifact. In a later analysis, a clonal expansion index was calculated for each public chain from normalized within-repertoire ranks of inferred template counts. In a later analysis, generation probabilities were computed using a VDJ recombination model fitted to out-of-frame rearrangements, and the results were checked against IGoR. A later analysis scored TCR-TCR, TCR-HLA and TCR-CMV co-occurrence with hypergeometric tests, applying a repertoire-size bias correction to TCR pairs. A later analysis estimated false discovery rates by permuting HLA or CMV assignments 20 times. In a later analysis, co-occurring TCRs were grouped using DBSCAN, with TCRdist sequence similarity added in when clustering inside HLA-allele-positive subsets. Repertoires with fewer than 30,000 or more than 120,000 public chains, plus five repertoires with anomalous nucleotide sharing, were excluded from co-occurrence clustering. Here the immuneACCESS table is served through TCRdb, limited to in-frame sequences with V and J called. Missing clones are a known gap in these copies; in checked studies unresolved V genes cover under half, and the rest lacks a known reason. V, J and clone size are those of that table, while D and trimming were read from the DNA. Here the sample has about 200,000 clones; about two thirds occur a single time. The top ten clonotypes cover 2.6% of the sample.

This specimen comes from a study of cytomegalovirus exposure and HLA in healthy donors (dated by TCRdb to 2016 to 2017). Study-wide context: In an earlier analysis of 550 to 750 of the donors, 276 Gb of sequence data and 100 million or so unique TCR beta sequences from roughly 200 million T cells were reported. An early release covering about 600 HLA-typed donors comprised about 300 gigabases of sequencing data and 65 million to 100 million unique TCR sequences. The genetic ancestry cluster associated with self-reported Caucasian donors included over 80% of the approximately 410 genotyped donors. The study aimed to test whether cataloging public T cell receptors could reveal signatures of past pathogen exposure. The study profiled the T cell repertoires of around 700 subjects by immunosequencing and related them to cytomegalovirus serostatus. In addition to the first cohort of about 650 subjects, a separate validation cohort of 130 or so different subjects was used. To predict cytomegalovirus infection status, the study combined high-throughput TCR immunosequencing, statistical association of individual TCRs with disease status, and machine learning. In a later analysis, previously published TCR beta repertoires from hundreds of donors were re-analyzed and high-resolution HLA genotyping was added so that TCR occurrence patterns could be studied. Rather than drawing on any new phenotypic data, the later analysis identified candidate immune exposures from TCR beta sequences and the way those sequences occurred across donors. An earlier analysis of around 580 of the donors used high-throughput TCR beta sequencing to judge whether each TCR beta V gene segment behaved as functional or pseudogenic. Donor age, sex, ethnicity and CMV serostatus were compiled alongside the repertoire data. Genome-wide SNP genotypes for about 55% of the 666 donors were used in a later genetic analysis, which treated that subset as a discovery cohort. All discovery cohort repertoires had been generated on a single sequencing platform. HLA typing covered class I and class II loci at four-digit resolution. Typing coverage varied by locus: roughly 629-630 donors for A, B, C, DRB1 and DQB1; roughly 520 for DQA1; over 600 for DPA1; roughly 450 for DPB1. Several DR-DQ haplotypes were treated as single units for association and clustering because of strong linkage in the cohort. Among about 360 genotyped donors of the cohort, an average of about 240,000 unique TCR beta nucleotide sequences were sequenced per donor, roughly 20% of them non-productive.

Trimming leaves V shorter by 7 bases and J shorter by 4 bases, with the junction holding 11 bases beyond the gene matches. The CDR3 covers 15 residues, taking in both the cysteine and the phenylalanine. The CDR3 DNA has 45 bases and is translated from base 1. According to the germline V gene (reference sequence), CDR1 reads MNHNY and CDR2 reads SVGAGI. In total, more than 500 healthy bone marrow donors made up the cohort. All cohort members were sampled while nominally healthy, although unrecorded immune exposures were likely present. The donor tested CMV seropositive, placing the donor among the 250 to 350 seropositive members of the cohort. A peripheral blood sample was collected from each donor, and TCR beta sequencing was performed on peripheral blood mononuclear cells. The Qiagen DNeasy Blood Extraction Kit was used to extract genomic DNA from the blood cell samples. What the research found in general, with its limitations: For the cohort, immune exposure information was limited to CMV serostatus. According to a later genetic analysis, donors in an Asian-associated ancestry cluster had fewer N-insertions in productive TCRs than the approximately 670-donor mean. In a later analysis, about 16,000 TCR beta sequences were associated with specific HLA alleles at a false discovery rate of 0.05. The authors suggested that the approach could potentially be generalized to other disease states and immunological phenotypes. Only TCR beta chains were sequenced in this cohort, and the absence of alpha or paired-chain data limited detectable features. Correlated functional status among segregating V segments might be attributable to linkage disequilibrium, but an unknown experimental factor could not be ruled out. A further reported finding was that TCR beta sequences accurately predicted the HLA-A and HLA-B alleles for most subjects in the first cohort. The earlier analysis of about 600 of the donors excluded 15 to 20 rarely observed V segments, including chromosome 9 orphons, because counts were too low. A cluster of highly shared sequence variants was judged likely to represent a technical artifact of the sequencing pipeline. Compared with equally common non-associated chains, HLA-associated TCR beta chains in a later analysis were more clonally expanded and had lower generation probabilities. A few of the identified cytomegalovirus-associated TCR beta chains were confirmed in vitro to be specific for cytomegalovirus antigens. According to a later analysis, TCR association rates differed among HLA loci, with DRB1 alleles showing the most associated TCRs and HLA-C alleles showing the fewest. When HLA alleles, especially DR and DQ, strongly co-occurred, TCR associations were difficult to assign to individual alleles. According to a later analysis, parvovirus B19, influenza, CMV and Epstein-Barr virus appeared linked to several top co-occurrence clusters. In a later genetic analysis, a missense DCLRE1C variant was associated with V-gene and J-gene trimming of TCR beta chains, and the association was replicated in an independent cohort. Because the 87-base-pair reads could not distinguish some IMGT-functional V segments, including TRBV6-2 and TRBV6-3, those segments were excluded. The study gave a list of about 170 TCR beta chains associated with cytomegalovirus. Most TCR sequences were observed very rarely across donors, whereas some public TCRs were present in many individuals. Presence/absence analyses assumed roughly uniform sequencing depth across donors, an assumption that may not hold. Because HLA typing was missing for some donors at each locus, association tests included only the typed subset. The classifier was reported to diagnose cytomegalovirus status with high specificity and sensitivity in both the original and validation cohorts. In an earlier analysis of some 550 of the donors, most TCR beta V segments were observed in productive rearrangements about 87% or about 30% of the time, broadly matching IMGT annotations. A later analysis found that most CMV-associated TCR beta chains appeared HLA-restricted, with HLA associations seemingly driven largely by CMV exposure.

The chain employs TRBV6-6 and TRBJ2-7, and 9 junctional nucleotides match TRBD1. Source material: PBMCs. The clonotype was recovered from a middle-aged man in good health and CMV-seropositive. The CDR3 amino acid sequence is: CASMSFGTGTYEQYF. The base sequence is TGTGCCAGCATGTCTTTCGGGACAGGGACATACGAGCAGTACTTC.